This T cell receptor beta chain derives from a study of cytomegalovirus exposure and HLA in healthy donors. Likely unrecorded immune exposures existed in these nominally healthy donors. The ends were cut back, 2 bases at V and 2 bases at J, with 10 bases in the middle. The CDR3 extends over 14 amino acids. The germline V gene has CDR1 MNHNY and CDR2 SVGAGI (reference sequence). 60 Vbeta and 13 Jbeta primers were used in PCR. Produced via immunoSEQ multiplex PCR; TCRdb's table is partial and in-frame only. The data contain fewer than 250,000 clones, over 60% of them singletons. On this clone itself: Its target is not known.

Notes on the study in general: A later analysis, which compared TCR beta chains of equal frequency, found the HLA-associated ones more clonally expanded. Per published reports, the classifier diagnosed cytomegalovirus status with high specificity and sensitivity. The study flagged about 160 TCR beta chains as cytomegalovirus-associated.

This chain connects TRBV6-6 to TRBJ2-7, with D possibly TRBD1 on 5 matching bases. The source material was PBMCs. The sequence came from a woman aged 40 to 55 in good health and CMV-seronegative. In nucleotides, the CDR3 is TGTGCCAGCAGTTACGCGACAGCTACCTACGAGCAGTACTTC. Protein product: CASSYATATYEQYF.